The clone carrying this T cell receptor (beta chain) was observed at least ten times. TCR beta CDR3 regions were amplified from RNA. When the TCR CDR3 underwent first-round RT-PCR, the HTBI primer set was used. TCRdb processed the multiplex PCR reads anew with MiXCR; each CDR3 protein has one entry. The table includes some 420,000 distinct CDR3 sequences, around 15% detected once. These data come from a study of T cells in Graves' hyperthyroidism and ophthalmopathy. Germline V gives CDR1 LGHNA, CDR2 YNFKEQ. With 0 bases clipped from V and 5 bases from J, the junction kept 5 bases outside the gene matches. The CDR3 extends over 17 amino acids.

This sequence joins TRBV4-2 and TRBJ2-1; 12 bases align to TRBD2. The sequence was obtained from a woman aged 18-29 years with Graves' hyperthyroidism. Source material: blood. CDR3 in amino acids: CASSQDLASGRDNEQFF. As DNA, the CDR3 is TGTGCCAGCAGCCAAGATTTGGCTAGCGGGAGGGACAATGAGCAGTTCTTC.